One and the same sample provided the 13 T cell receptor beta chains below, sequenced in a study of CD8+CD57+ T cells in acquired aplastic anemia. Profiling of TCR beta VDJ combinations and CDR3 sequences used genomic DNA as template. A single record per CDR3 protein comes from TCRdb applying MiXCR to the reads. The table has 65,000 or so distinct CDR3 sequences, about 54% seen once. The sample consisted of sorted CD4+, CD8+, or CD8+CD57+ T cells (not recorded which) from PBMCs. The source of these receptors is a human donor in good health, serving as a control.

This chain links TRBV7-3 with TRBJ1-1; D gene ambiguous. V dropped 2 bases and J dropped 3 bases, with 7 bases sitting between them. CDR3 size: 13 residues. Germline lookup yields CDR1 SGHTA and CDR2 FQGTGA. CDR3 sequence reads: CASSLESYTEAFF. The CDR3 region has the DNA TGTGCCAGCAGCTTAGAATCTTACACTGAAGCTTTCTTT.

V gene TRBV7-9 combines with J gene TRBJ2-7; D is uncertain. V was pared by 5 bases and J by 3 bases, with 14 bases between. The CDR3 is 14 amino acids. Looked up from germline, CDR1 is SEHNR and CDR2 is FQNEAQ (reference sequence). The CDR3 here is CASSPGYRDYEQYF. CDR3 nucleotide sequence: TGTGCCAGCAGCCCCGGATATAGGGACTACGAGCAGTACTTC.

This clonotype appeared many times. The J gene is TRBJ2-3, the V gene TRBV11-3, with D possibly TRBD2 on 5 matching bases. V gave up 5 bases and J gave up 5 bases, with 14 bases separating them. Germline loops: CDR1 SGHNT, CDR2 YENEEA. The CDR3 is 14 amino acids. CDR3 amino acids: CASSPNPAVDTQYF. The CDR3 coding sequence is TGTGCCAGCAGCCCCAACCCAGCGGTAGATACGCAGTATTTT.

The chain uses TRBV9 and TRBJ2-5, with D unclear. CDR1 and CDR2 (germline): SGDLS, YYNGEE. This CDR3 is built from 15 residues. V lost 0 bases to trimming and J lost 2 bases, with 11 bases between them. The CDR3 reads CASSVEYGRQETQYF. The CDR3 DNA reads as TGTGCCAGCAGCGTAGAGTACGGCAGGCAAGAGACCCAGTACTTC.

This clonotype occurred many times. The chain couples TRBV27 to TRBJ1-6, with D possibly matching TRBD1 (6 bases). V shed 4 bases and J shed 10 bases, with 11 bases lying between them. Per the germline V gene, CDR1 is MNHEY and CDR2 is SMNVEV (reference sequence). The CDR3 length is 13 residues. The CDR3 nucleotides read TGTGCCAGCAGTTCTACAGGGACCTCACCCCTCCACTTT. It encodes CASSSTGTSPLHF.

The CDR3, as DNA: TGCAGTGCTAGAGGACCCTCCTACGAGCAGTACTTC. Amino acid sequence: CSARGPSYEQYF. This chain uses TRBV20-1 with TRBJ2-7; D remains unclear. Per germline, CDR1 DFQATT and CDR2 SNEGSKA (reference sequence). The length of the CDR3 is 12 residues. V lost 1 base, J lost 0 bases, and 4 bases lay in between.

The chain recombines TRBV29-1 with TRBJ1-2, with TRBD1 as a possible D gene (5 bases). CDR3 size: 12 residues. Trimming cost V 4 bases and J 1 base, with 7 bases left between them. Germline CDR1 reads SQVTM; CDR2 reads ANQGSEA. In DNA, the CDR3 is TGCAGCGTTGTTAGGGGTAACTATGGCTACACCTTC. Amino acid sequence: CSVVRGNYGYTF. The full variable domain, its missing parts supplied by reference TRBV29-1 and TRBJ1-2, is SAVISQKPSRDICQRGTSLTIQCQVDSQVTMMFWYRQQPGQSLTLIATANQGSEATYESGFVIDKFPISRPNLTFSTLTVSNMSPEDSSIYLCSVVRGNYGYTFGSGTRLTVV.

The chain uses TRBV10-3 and TRBJ2-7; unclear D gene. V gave up 3 bases and J gave up 0 bases, with 6 bases separating them. The CDR3 is 13 residues long. Germline V gene sequence: CDR1 ENHRY, CDR2 SYGVKD. The CDR3 loop reads CAISDGLSYEQYF. DNA for the CDR3: TGTGCCATCAGTGATGGCCTCTCCTACGAGCAGTACTTC.

This clonotype was counted at least ten times. This chain uses TRBV12-3 or TRBV12-4 with TRBJ1-1; D is unresolved. The length of the CDR3 is 14 residues. V was cut by 3 bases and J by 9 bases, with 17 bases left in between. The CDR3 sequence: CASSLAPLDGQAFF. The CDR3 DNA reads as TGTGCCAGCAGTTTGGCCCCTCTCGATGGTCAAGCTTTCTTT.

To note about this clonotype: This sequence may be a read error, since a much larger clone differs from it by one base. Because the CDR3 is missing its conserved closing phenylalanine or tryptophan, this is likely a read error. The CDR3 is CASRPSSGGLYNEQFL. DNA of the CDR3: TGTGCCAGCAGACCTTCTAGCGGGGGTCTCTACAATGAGCAGTTCCTC. This chain connects TRBV6-1 to TRBJ2-1; TRBD2 agrees at 10 bases. Germline V CDR1 and CDR2: MNHNS, SASEGT. The V gene end was trimmed by 6 bases and the J gene end by 3 bases; junction bases not matched to a gene: 8. The CDR3 length is 16 residues.

This chain connects TRBV20-1 to TRBJ1-3; no clear D gene. CDR1 and CDR2 (germline): DFQATT, SNEGSKA (reference sequence). CDR3 length: 14 amino acids. The V end lost 3 bases, the J end lost 4 bases, and 13 bases lay between the germline ends. CDR3 sequence (DNA): TGCAGTGCTAGCTCCACCCGGTGGGGAAACACCATATATTTT. Translating gives CSASSTRWGNTIYF.

The rearrangement joins TRBV24-1 to TRBJ2-3, with 10 bases matching TRBD2. Losses at the gene ends were 1 base for V and 4 bases for J; bases not matched to a gene: 1. The length of the CDR3 is 15 residues. In germline, CDR1 is KGHDR, CDR2 SFDVKD. CDR3 in amino acids: CATSDFLAGADTQYF. DNA of the CDR3: TGTGCCACCAGTGATTTTCTAGCGGGGGCAGATACGCAGTATTTT.

In its sample, this clonotype was seen many times. The CDR3 is CASSGGDSVNYGYTF. CDR3 in DNA: TGTGCCAGCAGCGGGGGGGACAGCGTAAACTATGGCTACACCTTC. V is TRBV5-5 and J is TRBJ1-2; 7 bases align to TRBD1. The V gene end was trimmed by 4 bases and the J gene end by 2 bases; junction bases not matched to a gene: 8. CDR1 and CDR2 (germline): SGHKS, YYEKEE (reference sequence). The CDR3 spans 15 residues. Using reference TRBV5-5 and TRBJ1-2 for the parts outside the CDR3, the full variable domain is DAGVTQSPTHLIKTRGQQVTLRCSPISGHKSVSWYQQVLGQGPQFIFQYYEKEERGRGNFPDRFSARQFPNYSSELNVNALLLGDSALYLCASSGGDSVNYGYTFGSGTRLTVV.